This T cell receptor beta chain came from a study of breast tumors, draining lymph nodes, adjacent tissues. Overall study results and limits: Tumor TCR diversity was below lymph nodes but above nontumor tissue.

The CDR3 extends over 14 amino acids. The germline CDR1 and CDR2 sequences are MNHEY and SVGAGI. V lost 2 bases, J lost 2 bases, and 0 bases stayed unmatched. TCRdb re-derived calls from the multiplex PCR reads in MiXCR, one entry per CDR3 protein. Of under 300,000 distinct CDR3 sequences listed, less than 40% are singletons. A word on this clonotype: Its antigen remains unidentified.

Samples came from axillary lymph nodes draining the breast cancer. The origin of this receptor is a female donor with breast cancer. Some clones in this sample may be carry-over from other donors' samples. The chain employs TRBV6-5 and TRBJ2-1; 7 bases fit TRBD2. Input material: axillary lymph node tissue. In DNA, the CDR3 is TGTGCCAGCAGTTACGCGGGGGCCTACAATGAGCAGTTCTTC. This codes for CASSYAGAYNEQFF.